The next 13 T cell receptor beta chains were all read from a single sample in a study of OX40 agonist ivuxolimab in advanced cancers. Receptors were amplified or captured by the immunoSEQ multiplex PCR assay. TCRdb took over this immuneACCESS table, retaining in-frame rearrangements with V and J assigned. Such tables are incomplete; in checked studies, under half of the missing clones stem from an unresolved V gene, and the remainder is unexplained. This sample gives about 84,000 clones in total; about nine tenths of them show up just once. Of the sample, 0.43% is held by the ten largest clones. The sequencing here drew on CD4+ or CD8+ T cells sorted from blood, taken in a trial of the OX40 agonist ivuxolimab. These receptors were collected from an adult with an advanced solid tumor such as melanoma, head and neck, liver or kidney cancer.

This chain links TRBV7-9 with TRBJ1-5, with no clear D. The V end lost 5 bases, the J end lost 6 bases, and 8 bases lay between the germline ends. The germline V gene encodes CDR1 SEHNR and CDR2 FQNEAQ (reference sequence). This CDR3 comprises 12 residues. The CDR3 loop is CASSEATQPQHF. CDR3 nucleotides: TGTGCCAGCAGCGAAGCTACTCAGCCCCAGCATTTT.

CDR3 in amino acids: CARTAGQMIDNEQFF. The CDR3 DNA reads as TGTGCCAGAACCGCGGGACAGATGATCGACAATGAGCAGTTCTTC. The chain carries TRBV5-3 and TRBJ2-1, with a weak D call TRBD1 (7 bases). TRBV5-3 is an open reading frame whose function is uncertain. The ends were cut back, 6 bases at V and 5 bases at J, with 18 bases in the middle. This CDR3 has 15 residues.

The V gene is TRBV6-1, the J gene TRBJ1-1; 8 positions match TRBD1. The germline gives CDR1 MNHNS, CDR2 SASEGT. This CDR3 spans 16 amino acids. The trim removed 4 bases at V and 0 bases at J, leaving 7 bases unmatched. The CDR3 DNA reads as TGTGCCAGCAGTGGGCAGGGGGCGAGAATGAACACTGAAGCTTTCTTT. It is translated as CASSGQGARMNTEAFF.

To note about this clone: In the same sample, other DNA sequences code for this CDR3. This rearrangement joins TRBV29-1 to TRBJ2-5; perhaps TRBD2 as D (6 bases). Germline CDR1 and CDR2: SQVTM and ANQGSEA. V gave up 4 bases and J gave up 2 bases, with 14 bases separating them. The CDR3 covers 14 residues. CDR3 in amino acids: CSVATGTAQETQYF. Here the CDR3 DNA reads TGCAGCGTTGCTACTGGGACTGCTCAAGAGACCCAGTACTTC.

The rearrangement links TRBV6-1 to TRBJ1-5; a weak D match, TRBD1 (6 bases). The CDR3 totals 14 residues. Germline V gene sequence: CDR1 MNHNS, CDR2 SASEGT. V lost 8 bases and J 0 bases, leaving 11 bases between the germline ends. The CDR3 bases are TGTGCCAGCTCAGGGGTATATAGCAATCAGCCCCAGCATTTT. Its protein product is CASSGVYSNQPQHF.

The chain has TRBV27 and TRBJ1-1; a possible D gene is TRBD1 (6 bases). The CDR3 has 14 residues. V was cut by 3 bases and J by 1 base, with 9 bases left in between. Per the germline V gene, CDR1 is MNHEY and CDR2 is SMNVEV (reference sequence). CDR3 sequence (DNA): TGTGCCAGCAGTTTTTGGGGGCGGAACACTGAAGCTTTCTTT. The encoded protein is CASSFWGRNTEAFF.

This chain uses TRBV27 with TRBJ2-7, with unresolved D. V lost 2 bases and J 0 bases, leaving 11 bases between the germline ends. Per the germline V gene, CDR1 is MNHEY and CDR2 is SMNVEV (reference sequence). The CDR3 has 15 residues. CDR3 sequence reads: CASSLRPQSSYEQYF. The DNA for the CDR3 is TGTGCCAGCAGTTTACGACCCCAGAGCTCCTACGAGCAGTACTTC.

V and J are TRBV2 and TRBJ1-2; D is uncertain. Trimming stripped 2 bases from V and 4 bases from J, with 11 bases between. Germline loops: CDR1 SNHLY, CDR2 FYNNEI. The CDR3 contains 14 residues. CDR3 sequence (DNA): TGTGCCAGCAGTGAACGGACCGGGTCCTATGGCTACACCTTC. It yields the protein CASSERTGSYGYTF.

This chain connects TRBV2 to TRBJ2-4; 8 bases are shared with TRBD1. Germline V CDR1 and CDR2: SNHLY, FYNNEI. The CDR3 runs 15 residues. V was pared by 4 bases and J by 8 bases, with 10 bases of the junction left unmatched. As DNA, the CDR3 is TGTGCCAGCAGTGTTTTTGGACAGGGAATAGACATTCAGTACTTC. It translates to CASSVFGQGIDIQYF.

The chain is built from TRBV5-1 and TRBJ1-2; D not certain. The CDR3 consists of 16 residues. The germline CDR1 and CDR2 sequences are SGHRS and YFSETQ. The ends were cut back, 6 bases at V and 7 bases at J, with 25 bases in the middle. CDR3 in DNA: TGCGCCAGCAAACCCCTCCCGCAAAGGGATGGGCTTGGCTACACCTTC. It yields the protein CASKPLPQRDGLGYTF. The full variable domain, completed using reference TRBV5-1 and TRBJ1-2, is KAGVTQTPRYLIKTRGQQVTLSCSPISGHRSVSWYQQTPGQGLQFLFEYFSETQRNKGNFPGRFSGRQFSNSRSEMNVSTLELGDSALYLCASKPLPQRDGLGYTFGSGTRLTVV.

This chain joins TRBV4-1 and TRBJ2-2; D perhaps matches TRBD2 (5 bases). CDR1 and CDR2 from the germline V gene are MGHRA and YSYEKL. Trimming shortened V by 0 bases and J by 8 bases, and 7 bases separated the two germline ends. CDR3 size: 13 residues. This CDR3 reads CASSQDEGGELFF. The CDR3 bases are TGCGCCAGCAGCCAAGATGAGGGTGGGGAGCTGTTTTTT.

This clone was counted between two and nine times. V usage is TRBV28 and J usage is TRBJ1-5; 9 nucleotides match TRBD1. After removal of 8 bases from V and 5 bases from J, the junction contained 4 bases not matched to a gene. The CDR3 sequence is 13 residues long. CDR1 is MDHEN and CDR2 is SYDVKM in the germline V gene. As DNA, the CDR3 is TGTGCCAGCGGAGGGACAGGGCATCAGCCCCAGCATTTT. Its translation: CASGGTGHQPQHF.

This CDR3 reads CASSFWLGGYTF. The CDR3 DNA reads as TGTGCCAGCAGTTTTTGGTTGGGGGGCTACACCTTC. The chain has TRBV2 and TRBJ1-2, with D uncertain. The CDR3 is 12 amino acids. Between the trimmed V and J ends, which lost 5 bases and 8 bases, there was a span of 12 bases. The germline V gene has CDR1 SNHLY and CDR2 FYNNEI.